A selection of T cell receptor beta chains follows, all from one sample in a study of T cell repertoires in cytomegalovirus infection. No antigen has been assigned to these receptors. Each CDR3 protein gets one entry after TCRdb re-called the reads with MiXCR. The sample carries about 500,000 distinct CDR3 sequences, 33% recorded once. The sample here was cultured PBMCs, taken from culture after CMV antigen stimulation. The receptors here all came from a human donor in good health (CMV status not recorded). Some clones in this sample may be carry-over from other donors' samples. Both conserved end residues are part of each CDR3.

J | V | CDR3
TRBJ2-1 | TRBV24-1 | CATSDRDRGSSYNEQFF
TRBJ1-1 | TRBV7-2 | CASTRRGSGEAFF
TRBJ1-1 | TRBV4-1 | CASSQAGAEAFF
TRBJ2-3 | TRBV29-1 | CSVLKSGTSRTDTQYF
TRBJ1-6 | TRBV6-8 | CASSEMGKNSPVHF
TRBJ1-1 | TRBV7-2 | CASSLDREDEAFF
TRBJ1-4 | TRBV11-2 | CASSPGGGPNEKLFF
TRBJ2-1 | TRBV4-3 | CASSQDVRGSSYNEQFF
TRBJ1-5 | TRBV7-9 | CASNGVGDNQPQHF
TRBJ2-5 | TRBV7-2 | CASSLGRGSFQETQYF
TRBJ2-3 | TRBV9 | CASSQGRASGYTQYF
TRBJ2-5 | TRBV15 | CATSRGSGRAGETQYF
TRBJ2-1 | TRBV7-2 | CASSLAFRGAGQFF
TRBJ2-5 | TRBV7-2 | CASSPEGAGETQYF
TRBJ2-1 | TRBV20-1 | CSAERLAGGYNEQFF
TRBJ1-1 | TRBV4-3 | CASSHEPLVMNTEAFF
TRBJ2-5 | TRBV19 | CASSTAGRGETQYF
TRBJ2-1 | TRBV6-2/TRBV6-3 | CASSPLGREGKDQNEQFF
TRBJ2-2 | TRBV10-3 | CAIRGLAPGELFF
TRBJ1-2 | TRBV6-1 | CASRTGGGYTF
TRBJ2-6 | TRBV7-3 | CASSLTGGRAGANVLTF
TRBJ1-5 | TRBV5-8 | CASSFLAGLNQPQHF
TRBJ1-2 | TRBV20-1 | CSASDRSYGYTF
TRBJ1-5 | TRBV9 | CASSAGGFSNQPQHF
TRBJ2-1 | TRBV23-1 | CASSPLSPGNEQFF
TRBJ2-3 | TRBV24-1 | CATSDAGTSDTDTQYF
TRBJ2-1 | TRBV4-3 | CASSQVGVRTGGPDNEQFF
TRBJ2-3 | TRBV28 | CASFRSREADTQYF
TRBJ1-4 | TRBV18 | CASSPLGRGDEKLFF
TRBJ2-5 | TRBV20-1 | CSASRAGVEETQYF
TRBJ1-4 | TRBV10-3 | CAISPGQGKEKLFF
TRBJ2-2 | TRBV7-6 | CASSLREPGLDFAGELFF
TRBJ2-1 | TRBV5-4 | CASSDPSTVWGVNEQFF
TRBJ2-1 | TRBV20-1 | CSAPVNYNEQFF
TRBJ2-3 | TRBV15 | CATKPRDYNTDTQYF
TRBJ2-5 | TRBV12-3/TRBV12-4 | CASSSGGMRETQYF
TRBJ2-3 | TRBV14 | CASSQGLRAADTQYF
TRBJ2-5 | TRBV7-9 | CASSLGGTEQETQYF
TRBJ2-1 | TRBV4-1 | CASSEKWPPDYNEQFF
TRBJ2-5 | TRBV7-2 | CASSLGLLIGATQYF
TRBJ2-4 | TRBV11-2 | CASSSPGRTKNIQYF
TRBJ2-3 | TRBV5-1 | CASSLGTYSTDTQYF
TRBJ2-3 | TRBV7-9 | CASSSPTSRSILTQYF
TRBJ1-2 | TRBV7-8 | CASSPLWAANYGYTF
TRBJ1-5 | TRBV30 | CAWSVPGTVNQPQHF
TRBJ2-5 | TRBV7-2 | CASSSRTGARKASGRGGETQYF
TRBJ2-2 | TRBV11-2 | CASSDREGTGELFF
TRBJ2-6 | TRBV6-1 | CASSETGGFFISGANVLTF
TRBJ1-4 | TRBV4-3 | CASSPGSGVRNEKLFF
TRBJ2-1 | TRBV5-1 | CASSLRQGANEQFF
TRBJ2-6 | TRBV27 | CASSPRAHSGANVLTF
TRBJ2-2 | TRBV2 | CASTELGSNTGELFF
TRBJ2-3 | TRBV7-9 | CASSTLAGGSTDTQYF
TRBJ2-1 | TRBV7-9 | CASSLTSAGNNEQFF
TRBJ2-7 | TRBV11-1 | CASSTGLAVIEQYF